Included here is one TCR beta chain sequence, with context. The authors loaded around 220 ng DNA, 28,000 or so T cell genomes, into sorted-subset replicate PCRs. Assay used: immunoSEQ multiplex PCR; TCRdb lists only in-frame clones, some missing. The profile shows about 2.3 million clones, approximately 93% of them singletons. These data are taken from a study of shared clonotypes between healthy human individuals. Sequenced material: naive CD4+ T cells from PBMCs. Sample subset: CD45RA+ positively selected. The TCR comes from a man between 18 and 35 years old in good health. Some clones in this sample may be carry-over from other donors' samples.

CDR3 sequence: CASSTTGPPVNTEAFF. CDR3 bases: TGTGCCAGCAGCACTACAGGGCCCCCGGTGAACACTGAAGCTTTCTTT. The chain couples TRBV7-9 to TRBJ1-1; maybe TRBD1 (6 bases). Per the germline V gene, CDR1 is SEHNR and CDR2 is FQNEAQ (reference sequence). The CDR3 covers 16 residues. The V and J ends lost 5 bases and 0 bases respectively, with 16 bases between them.